This TCR beta chain appears in the sequencing data of a study of a mutant IDH1 vaccine in newly diagnosed glioma (dated by TCRdb to about 2021). Regarding the complete study: Patients were given eight vaccinations, in weeks 1, 3, 5, 7, 11, 15, 19 and 23, which matched visits V03 through V10. Of the approximately 35 treated patients, roughly 60% were male and 37.5% were female, and the mean age was approximately 40 years. Vaccination was initiated 4-6 weeks after radiotherapy alone, or concurrently with temozolomide cycles in the chemotherapy-containing groups. Before enrollment, most patients had been given radiochemotherapy with temozolomide as standard therapy, while the rest had received either radiotherapy alone or temozolomide alone. For exploratory analyses, longitudinal TCRB deep sequencing was carried out in around 26 treated patients wherever samples were available. Peripheral blood was drawn at six visits: V03 (baseline), V05, V07, V10, V12 and V13. What the work shows at the level of the full study, not this receptor alone: Selection of PBMC samples for TCRB deep sequencing was based on availability. No apparent relationship was observed between pseudoprogression and alterations in the top peripheral T cell clonotypes detected by TCRB sequencing. Immune responses induced by the vaccine were seen in 90% to 95% of patients across multiple MHC alleles. It was noted by the authors that analyses of patient blood samples could not be reproduced owing to sample limitations.

Per the publication, the time point label means: week 5, during vaccination. Each vaccine dose, consisting of 300 ug of a 20-mer mutant IDH1 peptide in Montanide, was administered subcutaneously with topical imiquimod. Newly diagnosed WHO grade 3 or 4 IDH1-mutant astrocytomas showing loss of nuclear ATRX were present in the donors. The samples were drawn from NOA16, a multicentre, single-arm, open-label phase I trial in Germany that tested a mutant IDH1 peptide vaccine in humans for the first time. Genomic DNA for TCRB sequencing was isolated from EDTA blood with the DNeasy Blood and Tissue Kit. Concerning this clone itself: Which antigen it targets is not known. No qualities accompany the bases; no much larger clone lies one base away. Other nucleotide sequences in the sample specify the same CDR3.

V is reduced by 0 bases and J by 4 bases, leaving a spacing of 10 bases between them. The germline V gene (reference sequence) supplies CDR1 SGHNT and CDR2 YYREEE. From its cysteine to its phenylalanine, the CDR3 spans 14 amino acids. Only the CDR3 DNA is retained, 42 bases long and in frame from the first base. Library preparation employed the immunoSEQ multiplex PCR assay. Rearranged TCR beta chain sequences were amplified using the hsTCRB Kit according to the manufacturer's protocol. An Illumina MiSeq was used to sequence the TCRB libraries. The authors' analysis ran thus. Demultiplexing, trimming and gene mapping were performed with the kit vendor's proprietary platform. TCRdb stores this immuneACCESS table with in-frame sequences only. Part of the clones is absent; in the studies checked, under half of the shortfall reflects unresolved V genes, and no reason is known for the rest. From that table come the V and J calls and clone size; the DNA was used to work out D and trimming. This sample has under 30,000 clones in its table, and around 79% of those were observed once. The top ten constitute almost 9.5% of the sample.

The starting material was PBMCs, obtained from a glioma patient whose treatment included an IDH1 peptide vaccine. This clonotype originated in a middle-aged man with glioma. Here the chain combines TRBV5-4 and TRBJ2-5; the D gene identity is not certain. The CDR3 region reads CASSLGGELETQYF. The DNA sequence is as follows: TGTGCCAGCAGCTTGGGAGGAGAATTAGAGACCCAGTACTTC.